This T cell receptor (beta chain) was recorded in a study of control samples from healthy donors and cancer patients. The CDR3 totals 10 residues. CDR1 SEHNR and CDR2 FQNEAQ come from the germline V gene (reference sequence). The V and J ends lost 3 bases and 11 bases respectively, with 5 bases between them. TCRdb keeps only in-frame clones here, not all; method: immunoSEQ multiplex PCR. The sample includes over 45,000 clones, about nine tenths seen only once; the top ten take 1.5% to 2%. J is TRBJ1-3 and V is TRBV7-9; unclear D gene. The clonotype comes from a man aged 35 to 55 with colorectal cancer. Sample: PBMCs. The CDR3 bases are TGTGCCAGCAGCTTGGAGTCCATATATTTT. Amino acids: CASSLESIYF.